This TCR beta chain was profiled in a study of a mutant IDH1 vaccine in newly diagnosed glioma. Study context: Vaccines were first given 4-6 weeks after radiotherapy alone, or with temozolomide cycles. Most patients had radiochemotherapy with temozolomide before enrollment; others had one alone. Findings of the study overall: Most patients, about 93%, showed vaccine-induced immune responses.

As to time point: week 23, last vaccination. Doses consisted of 300 ug of mutant IDH1 20-mer peptide each, paired with topical imiquimod. Patients carried new grade 3 or 4 IDH1-mutant astrocytomas lacking nuclear ATRX. Assay: immunoSEQ multiplex PCR; the TCRdb copy retains only in-frame clones and omits some. In the table there are fewer than 45,000 clones, under 80% of which are singletons. This CDR3 spans 17 amino acids. With V trimmed by 3 bases and J by 1 base, 7 bases remained unmatched. The V gene's germline CDR1 is LGHNA and CDR2 YNFKEQ. Comments on this clone: No antigen is known for it.

This receptor was obtained from a woman in her forties with glioma. Some clones in this sample may be carry-over from other donors' samples. This sequence joins TRBV4-2 and TRBJ2-3, with 10 bases fitting TRBD2. The input for sequencing was PBMCs, taken from a glioma patient whose treatment included an IDH1 peptide vaccine. The CDR3 bases are TGTGCCAGCAGCCAGCGAATAGCGGGGGGACGCACAGATACGCAGTATTTT. Amino acids: CASSQRIAGGRTDTQYF.